The rows below give T cell receptor beta chains drawn from one sample of a study of T-cell reconstitution after alpha-beta-depleted transplantation in children. TCRdb processed the PCR reads anew with MiXCR; each CDR3 protein has one entry. In the table there are 80,000 to 100,000 distinct CDR3 sequences, more than 20% of which are singletons. The material sequenced was PBMCs, taken before TCRalphabeta/CD19-depleted stem cell transplant. These receptors were collected from a boy aged 2-9 years with acute lymphoblastic leukemia, due to receive a stem cell transplant. Both conserved end residues are part of each CDR3.

v_call	j_call	cdr3_aa
TRBV5-1	TRBJ1-2	CASSWTPGQAEGYTF
TRBV9	TRBJ2-2	CASSRGGRASGELFF
TRBV6-1	TRBJ1-2	CASMKEYGYTF
TRBV5-5	TRBJ2-3	CASSLVFTDTQYF
TRBV7-3	TRBJ2-1	CASGQTSNEQFF
TRBV2	TRBJ2-1	CASSLNSGAYNEQFF
TRBV18	TRBJ1-5	CASSPEKNQPQHF
TRBV18	TRBJ2-7	CASSDRYHEQYF
TRBV7-2	TRBJ2-4	CASSLAAYQYF
TRBV7-2	TRBJ2-1	CASSFRRLQEQFF
TRBV11-2	TRBJ2-5	CASSLDQTLKTQYF
TRBV28	TRBJ2-1	CASSFTTGGAHEQFF
TRBV5-1	TRBJ2-1	CASSPQAGGVYEQFF